These 21 T cell receptor beta chains share one sample of origin, sequenced in a study of cytomegalovirus exposure and HLA in healthy donors. The primer mix had 60 Vbeta and 13 Jbeta primers. Produced via immunoSEQ multiplex PCR; TCRdb's table is partial and in-frame only. The data hold roughly 120,000 clones, with nearly 80% observed a single time. Sequenced input: PBMCs. The origin of the receptors is a woman in her 30s in good health and CMV-seropositive.

This chain links TRBV25-1 with TRBJ2-3; TRBD1 matches 7 bases. Germline V gene lookup returns CDR1 MGHDK and CDR2 SYGVNS. V shed 4 bases, J shed 2 bases, and the junction held 9 bases outside the gene matches. The CDR3 is 16 amino acids. CDR3 nucleotide sequence: TGTGCCAGCAGTGCGTCCGGCAGGGGGTTCACAGATACGCAGTATTTT. It encodes CASSASGRGFTDTQYF.

V and J are TRBV30 and TRBJ1-1; 7 bases are shared with TRBD1. The V and J ends lost 5 bases and 4 bases, in that order; junction bases with no gene match: 7. CDR3 size: 13 residues. Germline CDR1 GTSNPN, CDR2 SVGIG (reference sequence). The DNA for the CDR3 is TGTGCCTGGGCGGACAGGTTGGGCACTGAAGCTTTCTTT. Translated: CAWADRLGTEAFF.

This chain joins TRBV2 and TRBJ2-7, with TRBD1 identical over 12 bases. Per the germline V gene, CDR1 is SNHLY and CDR2 is FYNNEI. The length of the CDR3 is 16 residues. The junction had 11 bases not matched to a gene; V was cut back by 6 bases and J by 5 bases. The CDR3 here is CASRASAGTGGHEQYF. DNA for the CDR3: TGTGCCAGCAGAGCGTCTGCCGGGACAGGGGGCCACGAGCAGTACTTC.

This chain links TRBV2 with TRBJ2-7; unclear D gene. Germline V gene lookup returns CDR1 SNHLY and CDR2 FYNNEI. V lost 7 bases and J lost 3, with 13 bases in between. This CDR3 comprises 13 residues. This chain's CDR3 is CASMAPRGYEQYF. CDR3 nucleotide sequence: TGTGCCAGCATGGCCCCCAGAGGCTACGAGCAGTACTTC.

The chain couples TRBV5-6 to TRBJ1-2; 10 nucleotides match TRBD1. Germline CDR1 is SGHDT and CDR2 is YYEEEE. This CDR3 comprises 15 residues. V shed 4 bases, J shed 5 bases, and the junction held 8 bases outside the gene matches. CDR3 DNA sequence: TGTGCCAGCAGCCTTACGGACAGGGGGATTTATGGCTACACCTTC. This encodes CASSLTDRGIYGYTF.

The genes are TRBV6-5 and TRBJ2-3; 11 nucleotides align to TRBD2. Unmatched junction bases numbered 14, after V lost 10 bases and J lost 11 bases. Germline lookup yields CDR1 MNHEY and CDR2 SVGAGI. This CDR3 spans 14 amino acids. CDR3 amino acids: CATKPGLAAPEQYF. DNA for the CDR3: TGTGCCACTAAACCGGGACTAGCGGCCCCAGAGCAGTATTTT.

The chain recombines TRBV29-1 with TRBJ2-3, with 8 bases that match TRBD1. The CDR3 extends over 15 amino acids. Germline V lookup: CDR1 SQVTM, CDR2 ANQGSEA. The trim removed 2 bases at V and 2 bases at J, leaving 6 bases unmatched. CDR3 amino acids: CSVENGQGPTDTQYF. The CDR3 DNA is TGCAGCGTTGAAAACGGACAGGGTCCCACAGATACGCAGTATTTT.

The chain recombines TRBV5-6 with TRBJ2-7; no firm D call. The CDR3 covers 16 residues. Trimming removed 4 bases from V and 4 bases from J, with 21 bases in between. Germline lookup yields CDR1 SGHDT and CDR2 YYEEEE. The CDR3 region is CASSNRGYTTYYEQYF. The CDR3 DNA reads TGTGCCAGCAGCAACCGAGGATACACGACCTATTACGAGCAGTACTTC.

This clone was observed many times. The CDR3 sequence: CASRGPNPDRSSYEQYF. CDR3 bases: TGTGCCAGCAGGGGGCCCAACCCAGACAGAAGCTCCTACGAGCAGTACTTC. The chain recombines TRBV25-1 with TRBJ2-7, with D possibly matching TRBD1 (5 bases). In germline, CDR1 is MGHDK, CDR2 SYGVNS. Between the trimmed V and J ends, which lost 6 bases and 0 bases, there was a span of 21 bases. CDR3 length: 17 amino acids.

The V gene is TRBV7-2, the J gene TRBJ1-4, with D maybe TRBD1 (5 bases). This CDR3 is built from 15 residues. Trimming cost V 1 base and J 6 bases, with 12 bases left between them. Germline values: CDR1 SGHTA, CDR2 FQGNSA. CDR3 sequence: CASSLGGGRDEKLFF. For the CDR3, the DNA is TGTGCCAGCAGCTTAGGGGGGGGGAGGGATGAAAAACTGTTTTTT.

The chain is built from TRBV9 and TRBJ1-6, with D unresolved. This CDR3 is 12 amino acids long. V shed 3 bases and J shed 6 bases, with 4 bases lying between them. Germline V CDR1 and CDR2: SGDLS, YYNGEE. CDR3 in DNA: TGTGCCAGCAGCGCCCTTAATTCACCCCTCCACTTT. Translating gives CASSALNSPLHF.

With respect to this clone: Since no conserved phenylalanine or tryptophan closes the CDR3, a read error is the likely cause. The DNA is left out, because the CDR3 cannot be placed on it with certainty; the CDR3 is given as TCRdb lists it. This sequence joins TRBV4-2 and TRBJ2-4; the D call in the table, TRBD2, was not verified against the DNA. Termini included, the CDR3 measures 12 amino acids. From germline, CDR1 is LGHNA and CDR2 YNFKEQ. The CDR3 sequence: CASSQSGGAVNL.

This clone was recorded once. The V gene is TRBV7-9, the J gene TRBJ1-1; 10 bases fit TRBD1. J gave up 6 bases and V 5 bases, and 15 bases lay outside the gene matches. The CDR3 runs to 17 residues. Germline values: CDR1 SEHNR, CDR2 FQNEAQ (reference sequence). CDR3 loop: CASSPVTGGRRTPEAFF. CDR3 sequence (DNA): TGTGCCAGCAGCCCAGTGACAGGGGGCCGGAGGACGCCTGAAGCTTTCTTT.

The rearrangement links TRBV5-4 to TRBJ2-1; TRBD2 matches 9 bases. CDR1 SGHNT and CDR2 YYREEE come from the germline V gene (reference sequence). V lost 1 base, J lost 4 bases, and 9 bases stayed unmatched. The CDR3 has 17 amino acids. CDR3 sequence reads: CASSLLGGGALYNEQFF. Written as DNA, the CDR3 is TGTGCCAGCAGCTTGTTGGGCGGGGGGGCCCTTTACAATGAGCAGTTCTTC.

CDR3 coding DNA: TGTGCCAGCAGCTTTCTAGCGGGGTCTGCCAGCTCCTACGAGCAGTACTTC. Amino acids: CASSFLAGSASSYEQYF. The rearrangement links TRBV7-9 to TRBJ2-5; 9 nucleotides line up with TRBD2. The end of the DNA aligns better with TRBJ2-7, so the J call may be wrong. This CDR3 has 17 residues. Germline CDR1 reads SEHNR; CDR2 reads FQNEAQ (reference sequence).

This sequence joins TRBV4-2 and TRBJ1-1; the D gene is possibly TRBD1 (6 bases). The germline V and J ends were trimmed by 5 bases and 1 base, with 14 bases remaining between them. Per germline, CDR1 LGHNA and CDR2 YNFKEQ. The CDR3 runs 15 residues. The CDR3 DNA follows: TGTGCCAGCAGCTCCTCGGGCAGGGGGAACACTGAAGCTTTCTTT. Its translation: CASSSSGRGNTEAFF.

CDR3 nucleotide sequence: TGCGCCAGCAGCGTACCGACAGCCCAGGTTGGGACCCAGTACTTC. Translation: CASSVPTAQVGTQYF. This rearrangement joins TRBV5-1 to TRBJ2-5; D possibly corresponds to TRBD1 (5 bases). Trimming shortened V by 4 bases and J by 7 bases, and 20 bases separated the two germline ends. This CDR3 is built from 15 residues. Looked up from germline, CDR1 is SGHRS and CDR2 is YFSETQ.

This chain connects TRBV5-6 to TRBJ2-3; D gene unclear. Trimming removed 4 bases from V and 5 bases from J, with 11 bases in between. CDR1 is SGHDT, CDR2 YYEEEE, per germline. The CDR3 runs to 13 residues. In DNA form, the CDR3 reads TGTGCCAGCAGCCCGACCGGGTTAGATACGCAGTATTTT. Amino acids: CASSPTGLDTQYF.

The chain couples TRBV11-1 to TRBJ2-5; 11 bases agree with TRBD2. CDR1 and CDR2 (germline): SGHAT, FQDESV (reference sequence). V shed 5 bases and J 2 bases; nucleotides not matched to a gene: 13. This CDR3 is 18 amino acids long. CDR3 sequence: CASSTGTSGGLWQETQYF. Written as DNA, the CDR3 is TGTGCCAGCAGCACCGGGACTAGCGGAGGCTTGTGGCAAGAGACCCAGTACTTC.

The chain links TRBV28 to TRBJ1-2; a weak D match, TRBD1 (6 bases). The CDR3 is 16 residues long. The germline V gene encodes CDR1 MDHEN and CDR2 SYDVKM. Trimming pared 2 bases from V and 4 bases from J, leaving 17 bases between. CDR3 residues: CASSLESWQGSYGYTF. The DNA for the CDR3 is TGTGCCAGCAGTTTAGAAAGCTGGCAGGGGAGCTATGGCTACACCTTC.

The J gene is TRBJ2-5, the V gene TRBV2; no clear D gene. Germline CDR1 SNHLY, CDR2 FYNNEI. This CDR3 has 13 residues. V was clipped by 5 bases and J by 0 bases, with 7 bases between them. The CDR3 here is CASSPPYQETQYF. The DNA for the CDR3 is TGTGCCAGCAGTCCTCCTTACCAAGAGACCCAGTACTTC. Variable domain in full (rest from reference TRBV2 and TRBJ2-5): EPEVTQTPSHQVTQMGQEVILRCVPISNHLYFYWYRQILGQKVEFLVSFYNNEISEKSEIFDDQFSVERPDGSNFTLKIRSTKLEDSAMYFCASSPPYQETQYFGPGTRLLVL.